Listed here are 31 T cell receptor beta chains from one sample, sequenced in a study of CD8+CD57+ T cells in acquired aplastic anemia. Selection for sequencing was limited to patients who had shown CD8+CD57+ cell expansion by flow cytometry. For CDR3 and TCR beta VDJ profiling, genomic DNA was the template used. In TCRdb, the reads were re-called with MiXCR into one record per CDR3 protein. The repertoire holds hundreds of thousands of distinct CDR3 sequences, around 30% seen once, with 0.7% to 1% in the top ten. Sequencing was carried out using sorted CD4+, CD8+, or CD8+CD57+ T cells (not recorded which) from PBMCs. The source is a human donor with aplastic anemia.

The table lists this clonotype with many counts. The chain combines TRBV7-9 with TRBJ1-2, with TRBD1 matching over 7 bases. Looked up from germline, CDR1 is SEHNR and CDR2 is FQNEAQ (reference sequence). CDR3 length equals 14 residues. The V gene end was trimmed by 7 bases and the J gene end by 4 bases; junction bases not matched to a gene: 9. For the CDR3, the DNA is TGTGCCAGCACCAGCCAGGGGGATCTCTATGGCTACACCTTC. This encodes CASTSQGDLYGYTF. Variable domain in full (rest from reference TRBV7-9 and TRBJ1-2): DTGVSQNPRHKITKRGQNVTFRCDPISEHNRLYWYRQTLGQGPEFLTYFQNEAQLEKSRLLSDRFSAERPKGSFSTLEIQRTEQGDSAMYLCASTSQGDLYGYTFGSGTRLTVV.

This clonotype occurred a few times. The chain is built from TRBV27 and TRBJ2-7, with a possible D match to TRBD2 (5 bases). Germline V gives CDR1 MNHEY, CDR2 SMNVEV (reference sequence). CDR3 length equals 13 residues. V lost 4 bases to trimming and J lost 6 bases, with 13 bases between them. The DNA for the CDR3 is TGTGCCAGCAGTTCCCTAGCTACCTCCGAGCAGTACTTC. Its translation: CASSSLATSEQYF.

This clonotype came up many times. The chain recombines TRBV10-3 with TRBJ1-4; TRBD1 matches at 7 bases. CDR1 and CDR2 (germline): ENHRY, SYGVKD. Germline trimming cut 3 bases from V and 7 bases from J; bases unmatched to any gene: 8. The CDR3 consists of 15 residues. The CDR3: CAISEGSAGGEKLFF. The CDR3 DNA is TGTGCCATCAGTGAAGGTTCGGCAGGGGGTGAAAAACTGTTTTTT.

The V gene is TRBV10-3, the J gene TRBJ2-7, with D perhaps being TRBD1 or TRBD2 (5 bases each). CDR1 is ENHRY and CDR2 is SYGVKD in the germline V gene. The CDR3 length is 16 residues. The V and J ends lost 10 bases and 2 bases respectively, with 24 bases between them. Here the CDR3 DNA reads TGTGCCAGCAGCCGACCCCGGGGCGTTCGCGCCTACGAGCAGTACTTC. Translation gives CASSRPRGVRAYEQYF.

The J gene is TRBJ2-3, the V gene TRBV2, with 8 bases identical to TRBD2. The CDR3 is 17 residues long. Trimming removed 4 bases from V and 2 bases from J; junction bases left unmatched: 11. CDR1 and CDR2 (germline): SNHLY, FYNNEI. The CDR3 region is CASSAITLSGTTDTQYF. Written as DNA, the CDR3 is TGTGCCAGCAGTGCCATTACGCTTAGCGGGACCACAGATACGCAGTATTTT.

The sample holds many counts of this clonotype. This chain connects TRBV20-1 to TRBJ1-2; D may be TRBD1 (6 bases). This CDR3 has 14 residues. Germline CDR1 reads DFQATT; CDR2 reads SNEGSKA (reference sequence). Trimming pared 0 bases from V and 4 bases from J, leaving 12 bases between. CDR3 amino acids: CSARDRQGIYGYTF. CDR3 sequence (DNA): TGCAGTGCTAGAGATCGGCAGGGGATCTATGGCTACACCTTC.

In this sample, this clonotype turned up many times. The DNA for the CDR3 is TGTGCCAGCAGTTCTTACGGCCCTAATTCACCCCTCCACTTT. Translated: CASSSYGPNSPLHF. The genes are TRBV12-3 or TRBV12-4 and TRBJ1-6; no clear D. V lost 4 bases and J 6 bases, leaving 10 bases between the germline ends. The CDR3 is 14 amino acids.

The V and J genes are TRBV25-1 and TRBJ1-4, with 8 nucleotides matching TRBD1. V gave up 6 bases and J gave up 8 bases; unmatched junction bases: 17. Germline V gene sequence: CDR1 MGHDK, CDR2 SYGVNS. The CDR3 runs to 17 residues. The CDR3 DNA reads TGTGCCAGCAGCACGACCGGGACAGGTCTTCCCCGGGAAAAACTGTTTTTT. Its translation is CASSTTGTGLPREKLFF.

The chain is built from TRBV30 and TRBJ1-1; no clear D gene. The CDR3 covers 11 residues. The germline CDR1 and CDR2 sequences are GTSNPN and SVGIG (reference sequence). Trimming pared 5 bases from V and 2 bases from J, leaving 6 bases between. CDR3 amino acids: CAWQSNTEAFF. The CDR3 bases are TGTGCCTGGCAGTCCAACACTGAAGCTTTCTTT. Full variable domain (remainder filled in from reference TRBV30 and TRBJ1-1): SQTIHQWPATLVQPVGSPLSLECTVEGTSNPNLYWYRQAAGRGLQLLFYSVGIGQISSEVPQNLSASRPQDRQFILSSKKLLLSDSGFYLCAWQSNTEAFFGQGTRLTVV.

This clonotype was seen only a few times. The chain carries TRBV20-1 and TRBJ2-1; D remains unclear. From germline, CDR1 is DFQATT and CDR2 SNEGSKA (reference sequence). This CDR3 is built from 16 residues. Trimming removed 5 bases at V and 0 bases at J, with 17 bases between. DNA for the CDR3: TGCAGTGCTGTCCCTCCTACCAGAAGCTCCTACAATGAGCAGTTCTTC. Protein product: CSAVPPTRSSYNEQFF.

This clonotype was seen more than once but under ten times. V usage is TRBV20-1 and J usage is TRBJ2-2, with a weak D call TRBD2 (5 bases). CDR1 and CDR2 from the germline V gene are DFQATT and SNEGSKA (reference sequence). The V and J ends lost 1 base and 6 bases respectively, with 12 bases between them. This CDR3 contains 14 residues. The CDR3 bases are TGCAGTGCTAGAGCCTCGTTCGGGGCCGGGGAGCTGTTTTTT. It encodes CSARASFGAGELFF.

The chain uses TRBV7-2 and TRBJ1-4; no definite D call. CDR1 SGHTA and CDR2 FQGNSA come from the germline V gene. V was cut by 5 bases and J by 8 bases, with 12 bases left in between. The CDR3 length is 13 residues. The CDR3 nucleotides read TGTGCCAGCAGCGCCACACTAGGGGAAAAACTGTTTTTT. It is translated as CASSATLGEKLFF.

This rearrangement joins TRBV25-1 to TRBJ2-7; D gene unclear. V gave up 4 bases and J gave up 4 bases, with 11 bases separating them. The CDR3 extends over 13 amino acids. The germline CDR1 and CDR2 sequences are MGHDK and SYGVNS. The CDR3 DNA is TGTGCCAGCAGTGCTAGATCCGGTTACGAGCAGTACTTC. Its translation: CASSARSGYEQYF.

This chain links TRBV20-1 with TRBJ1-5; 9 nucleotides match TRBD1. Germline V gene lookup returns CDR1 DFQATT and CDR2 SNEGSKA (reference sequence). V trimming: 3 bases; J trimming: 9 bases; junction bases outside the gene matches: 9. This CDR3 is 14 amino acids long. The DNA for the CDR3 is TGCAGTGCTAGGAGGGGACAGGGCGTCGGGCCCCAGCATTTT. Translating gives CSARRGQGVGPQHF.

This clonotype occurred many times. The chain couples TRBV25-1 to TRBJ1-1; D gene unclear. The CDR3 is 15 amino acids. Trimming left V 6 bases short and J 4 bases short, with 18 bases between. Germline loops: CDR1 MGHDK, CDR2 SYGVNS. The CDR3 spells CASRVVGTTGTEAFF. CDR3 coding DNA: TGTGCCAGCAGAGTCGTTGGAACGACGGGCACTGAAGCTTTCTTT.

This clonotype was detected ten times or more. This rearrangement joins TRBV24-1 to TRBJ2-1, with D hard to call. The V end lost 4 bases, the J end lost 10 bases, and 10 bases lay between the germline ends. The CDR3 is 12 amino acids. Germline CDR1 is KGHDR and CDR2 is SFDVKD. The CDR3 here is CATSDHPVEQFF. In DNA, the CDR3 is TGTGCCACCAGTGACCACCCTGTGGAGCAGTTCTTC.

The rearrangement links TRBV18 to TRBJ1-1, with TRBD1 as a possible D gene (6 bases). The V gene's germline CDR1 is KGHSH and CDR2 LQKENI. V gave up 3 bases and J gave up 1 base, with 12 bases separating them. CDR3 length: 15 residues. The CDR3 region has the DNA TGTGCCAGCTCACCGGCGGACAGCGCGAACACTGAAGCTTTCTTT. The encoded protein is CASSPADSANTEAFF.

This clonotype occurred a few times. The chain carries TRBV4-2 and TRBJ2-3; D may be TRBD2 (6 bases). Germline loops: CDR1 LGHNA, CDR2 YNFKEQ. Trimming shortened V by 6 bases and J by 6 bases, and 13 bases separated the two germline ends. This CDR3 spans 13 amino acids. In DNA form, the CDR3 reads TGTGCCAGCAGGCCGACTAGTTCCGATACGCAGTATTTT. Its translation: CASRPTSSDTQYF.

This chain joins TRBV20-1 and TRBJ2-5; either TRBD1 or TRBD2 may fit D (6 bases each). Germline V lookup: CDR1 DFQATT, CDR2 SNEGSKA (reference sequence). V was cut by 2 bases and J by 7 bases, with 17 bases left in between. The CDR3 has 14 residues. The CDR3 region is CSARKTGRGGTQYF. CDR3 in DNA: TGCAGTGCTAGAAAAACAGGGCGGGGTGGGACCCAGTACTTC.

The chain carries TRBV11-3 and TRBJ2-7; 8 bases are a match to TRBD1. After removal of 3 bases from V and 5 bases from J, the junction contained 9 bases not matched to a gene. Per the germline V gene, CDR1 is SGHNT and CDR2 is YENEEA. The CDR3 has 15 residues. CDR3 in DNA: TGTGCCAGCAGCTTCTTTGGACAGGGTTACCACGAGCAGTACTTC. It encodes CASSFFGQGYHEQYF.

The CDR3 DNA sequence: TGTGCCAGTTTCCCCATACGTGGCAACGAGCAGTACTTC. It yields the protein CASFPIRGNEQYF. V is TRBV6-1 and J is TRBJ2-7, with D uncertain. From germline, CDR1 is MNHNS and CDR2 SASEGT. V was pared by 9 bases and J by 5 bases, with 17 bases between. The CDR3 runs 13 residues.

CDR3 protein: CASSLVPTGDRRPQHF. The CDR3 DNA follows: TGTGCCAGCAGCTTGGTACCTACCGGGGACAGGCGGCCCCAGCATTTT. The genes are TRBV5-5 and TRBJ1-5, with 8 positions matching TRBD1. V gave up 0 bases and J gave up 9 bases; unmatched junction bases: 11. The CDR3 is 16 residues long. Germline V gene lookup returns CDR1 SGHKS and CDR2 YYEKEE (reference sequence).

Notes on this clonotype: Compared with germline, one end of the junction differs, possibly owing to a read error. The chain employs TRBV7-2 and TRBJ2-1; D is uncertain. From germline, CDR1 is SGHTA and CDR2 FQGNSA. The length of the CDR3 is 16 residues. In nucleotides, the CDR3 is TGTGCCAGCAGCTTATGGGGAACATCCTCCAACAATGAGCAGTTCTTC. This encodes CASSLWGTSSNNEQFF.

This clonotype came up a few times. CDR3 coding DNA: TGTGCCAGCAGCAGCCACGTAGGAGAGCAGTACTTC. Its translation is CASSSHVGEQYF. This sequence joins TRBV6-1 and TRBJ2-7, with D uncertain. Per germline, CDR1 MNHNS and CDR2 SASEGT. This CDR3 has 12 residues. V dropped 6 bases and J dropped 7 bases, with 13 bases sitting between them.

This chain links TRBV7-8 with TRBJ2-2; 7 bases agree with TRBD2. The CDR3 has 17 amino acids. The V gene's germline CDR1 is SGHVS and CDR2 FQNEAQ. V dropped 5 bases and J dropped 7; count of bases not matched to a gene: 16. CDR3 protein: CASSARRAGRVGGELFF. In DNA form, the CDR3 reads TGTGCCAGCAGCGCCCGGAGAGCGGGACGAGTTGGCGGGGAGCTGTTTTTT.

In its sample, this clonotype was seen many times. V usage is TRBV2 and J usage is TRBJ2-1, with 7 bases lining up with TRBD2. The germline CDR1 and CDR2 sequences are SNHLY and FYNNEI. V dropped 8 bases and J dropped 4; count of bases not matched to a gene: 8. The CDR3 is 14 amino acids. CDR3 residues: CASGLLADYNEQFF. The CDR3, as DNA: TGTGCCAGCGGGCTGCTAGCGGATTACAATGAGCAGTTCTTC.

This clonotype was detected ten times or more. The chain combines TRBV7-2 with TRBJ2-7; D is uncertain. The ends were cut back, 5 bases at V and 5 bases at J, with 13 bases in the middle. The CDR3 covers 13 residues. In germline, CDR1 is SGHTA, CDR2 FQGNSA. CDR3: CASSPPRVDEQYF. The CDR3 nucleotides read TGTGCCAGCAGCCCGCCCCGGGTCGACGAGCAGTACTTC.

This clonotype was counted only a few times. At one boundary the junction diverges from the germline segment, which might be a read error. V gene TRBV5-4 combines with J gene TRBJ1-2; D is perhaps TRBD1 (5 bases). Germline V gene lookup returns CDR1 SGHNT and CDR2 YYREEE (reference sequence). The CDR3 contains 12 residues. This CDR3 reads CASSILRDSCAF. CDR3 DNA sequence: TGTGCCAGCAGCATACTCCGGGACTCCTGCGCCTTC.

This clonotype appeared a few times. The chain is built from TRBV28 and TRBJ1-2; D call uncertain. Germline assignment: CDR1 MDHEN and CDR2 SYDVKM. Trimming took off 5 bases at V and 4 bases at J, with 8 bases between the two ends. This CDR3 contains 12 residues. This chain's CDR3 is CASSPILYGYTF. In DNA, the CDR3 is TGTGCCAGCAGTCCCATCCTCTATGGCTACACCTTC.

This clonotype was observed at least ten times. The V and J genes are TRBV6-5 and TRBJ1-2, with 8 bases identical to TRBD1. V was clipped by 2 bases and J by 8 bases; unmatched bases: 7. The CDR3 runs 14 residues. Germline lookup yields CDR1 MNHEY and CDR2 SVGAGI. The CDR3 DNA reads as TGTGCCAGCAGTTACACCGGGACAGGACAAGGCTACACCTTC. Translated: CASSYTGTGQGYTF.

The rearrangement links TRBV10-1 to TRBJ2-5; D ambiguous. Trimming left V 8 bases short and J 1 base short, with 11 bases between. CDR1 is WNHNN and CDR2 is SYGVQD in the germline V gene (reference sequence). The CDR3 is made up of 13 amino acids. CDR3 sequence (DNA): TGCGCCAGCCGGTCCGGCCCCCAAGAGACCCAGTACTTC. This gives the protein CASRSGPQETQYF.